This entry is about one T cell receptor beta chain. The antigen is unknown. The donors were in the roughly 130-subject validation cohort; that cohort was separate from the roughly 730-subject first cohort. This specimen belongs to a study of cytomegalovirus exposure and HLA in healthy donors. The study's findings and limits: In the approximately 120 validation repertoires, a later analysis found that first-cohort TCR clusters tended to co-occur.

TCRdb keeps only in-frame clones here, not all; method: immunoSEQ multiplex PCR. The sample records around 180,000 clones, roughly 86% being singletons. Germline assignment: CDR1 MNHNS and CDR2 SASEGT. The CDR3 covers 14 residues. The V end lost 7 bases, the J end lost 4 bases, and 14 bases lay between the germline ends. The sequencing sample was made of PBMCs. The sequence derives from a woman younger than 30 in good health and CMV-seronegative. J is TRBJ1-3 and V is TRBV6-1; no firm D call. This chain's CDR3 is CASIRASWGNTIYF. The CDR3 nucleotides are TGTGCCAGCATTCGCGCTTCTTGGGGAAACACCATATATTTT.